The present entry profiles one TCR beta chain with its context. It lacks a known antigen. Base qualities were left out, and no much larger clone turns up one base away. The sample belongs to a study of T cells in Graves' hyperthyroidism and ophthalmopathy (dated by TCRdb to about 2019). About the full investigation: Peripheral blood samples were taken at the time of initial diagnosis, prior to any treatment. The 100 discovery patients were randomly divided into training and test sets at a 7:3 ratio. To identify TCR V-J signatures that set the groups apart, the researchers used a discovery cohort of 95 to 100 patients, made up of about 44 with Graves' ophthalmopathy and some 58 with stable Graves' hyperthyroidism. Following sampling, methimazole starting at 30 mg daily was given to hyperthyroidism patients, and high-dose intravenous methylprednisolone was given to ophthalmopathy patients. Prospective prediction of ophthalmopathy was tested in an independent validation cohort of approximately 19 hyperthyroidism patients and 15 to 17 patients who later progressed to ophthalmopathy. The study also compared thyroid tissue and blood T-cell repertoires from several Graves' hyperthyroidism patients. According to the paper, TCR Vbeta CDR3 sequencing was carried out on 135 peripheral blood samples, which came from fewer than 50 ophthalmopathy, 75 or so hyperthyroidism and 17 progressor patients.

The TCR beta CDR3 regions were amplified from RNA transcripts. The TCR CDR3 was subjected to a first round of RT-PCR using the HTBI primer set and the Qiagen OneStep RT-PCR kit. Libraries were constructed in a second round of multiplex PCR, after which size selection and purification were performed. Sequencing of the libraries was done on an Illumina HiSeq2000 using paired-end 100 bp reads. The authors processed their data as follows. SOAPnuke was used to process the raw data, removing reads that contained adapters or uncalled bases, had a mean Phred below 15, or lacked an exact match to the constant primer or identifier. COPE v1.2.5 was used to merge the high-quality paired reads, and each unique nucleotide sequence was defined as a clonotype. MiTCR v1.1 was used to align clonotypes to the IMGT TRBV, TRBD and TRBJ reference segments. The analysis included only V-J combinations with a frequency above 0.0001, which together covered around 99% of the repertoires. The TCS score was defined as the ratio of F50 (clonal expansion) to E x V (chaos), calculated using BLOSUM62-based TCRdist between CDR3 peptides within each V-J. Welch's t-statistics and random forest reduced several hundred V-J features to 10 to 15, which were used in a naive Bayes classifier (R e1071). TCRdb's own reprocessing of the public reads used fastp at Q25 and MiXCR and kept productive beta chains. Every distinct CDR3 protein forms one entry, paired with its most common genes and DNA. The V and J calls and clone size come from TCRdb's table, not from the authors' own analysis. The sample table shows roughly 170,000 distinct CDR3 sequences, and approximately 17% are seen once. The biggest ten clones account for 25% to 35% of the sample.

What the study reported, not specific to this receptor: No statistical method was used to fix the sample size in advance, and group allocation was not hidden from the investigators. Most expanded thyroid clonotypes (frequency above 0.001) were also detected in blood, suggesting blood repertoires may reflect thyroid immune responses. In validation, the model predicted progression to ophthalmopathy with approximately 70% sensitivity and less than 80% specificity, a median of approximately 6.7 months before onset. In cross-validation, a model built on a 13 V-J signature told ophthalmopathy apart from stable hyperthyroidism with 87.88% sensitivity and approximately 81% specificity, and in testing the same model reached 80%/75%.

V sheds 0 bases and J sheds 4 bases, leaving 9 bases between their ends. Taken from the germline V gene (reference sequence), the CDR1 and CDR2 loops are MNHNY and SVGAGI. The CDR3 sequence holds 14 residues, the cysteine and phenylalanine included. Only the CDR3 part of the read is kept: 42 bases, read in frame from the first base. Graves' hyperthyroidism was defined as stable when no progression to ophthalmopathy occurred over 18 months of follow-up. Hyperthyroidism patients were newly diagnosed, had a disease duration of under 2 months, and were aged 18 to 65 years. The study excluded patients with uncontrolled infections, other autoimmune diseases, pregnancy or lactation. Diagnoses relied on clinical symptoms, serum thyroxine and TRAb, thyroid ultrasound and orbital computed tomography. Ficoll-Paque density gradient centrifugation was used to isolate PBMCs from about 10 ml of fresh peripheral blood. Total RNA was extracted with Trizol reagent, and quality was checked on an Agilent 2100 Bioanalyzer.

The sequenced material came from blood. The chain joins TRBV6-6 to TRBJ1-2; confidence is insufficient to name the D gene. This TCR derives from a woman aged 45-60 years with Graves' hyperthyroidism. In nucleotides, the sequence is TGTGCCAGCAGTTACTCGGATTTGGGCTATGGCTACACCTTC. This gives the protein CASSYSDLGYGYTF.